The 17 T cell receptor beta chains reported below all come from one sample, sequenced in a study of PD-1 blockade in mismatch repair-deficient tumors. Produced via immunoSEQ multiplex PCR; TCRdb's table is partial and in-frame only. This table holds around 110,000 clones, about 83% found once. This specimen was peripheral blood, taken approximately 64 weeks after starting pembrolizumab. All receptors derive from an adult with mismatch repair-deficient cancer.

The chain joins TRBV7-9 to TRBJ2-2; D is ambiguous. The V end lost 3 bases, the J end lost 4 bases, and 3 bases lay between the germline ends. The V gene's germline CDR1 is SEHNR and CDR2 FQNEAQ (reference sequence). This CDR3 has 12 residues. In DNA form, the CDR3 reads TGTGCCAGCAGCTTGGGCACCGGGGAGCTGTTTTTT. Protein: CASSLGTGELFF.

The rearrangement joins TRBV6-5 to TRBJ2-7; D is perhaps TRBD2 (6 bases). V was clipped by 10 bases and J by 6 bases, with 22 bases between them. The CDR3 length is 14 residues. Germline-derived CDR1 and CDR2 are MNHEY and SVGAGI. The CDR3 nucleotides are TGTGCCATCAGGGACGGGACTGGAAGGGGCGAGCAGTACTTC. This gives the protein CAIRDGTGRGEQYF.

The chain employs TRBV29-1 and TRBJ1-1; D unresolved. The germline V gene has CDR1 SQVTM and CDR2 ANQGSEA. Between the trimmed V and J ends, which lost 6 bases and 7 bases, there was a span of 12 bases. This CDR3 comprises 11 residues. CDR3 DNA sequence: TGCAGCGTGGCGAACAAGGGTGAAGCTTTCTTT. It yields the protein CSVANKGEAFF.

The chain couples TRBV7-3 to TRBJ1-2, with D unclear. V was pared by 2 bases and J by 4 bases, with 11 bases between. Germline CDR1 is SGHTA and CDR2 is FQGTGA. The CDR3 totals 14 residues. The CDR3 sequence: CASSLRKLSYGYTF. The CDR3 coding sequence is TGTGCCAGCAGCTTACGAAAGCTTTCCTATGGCTACACCTTC.

The CDR3 bases are TGCGCCAGCAGCCAAGGGTTGAGGGCGACTAGCGGGAGTTCTAATGAGCAGTTCTTC. Residues: CASSQGLRATSGSSNEQFF. V gene TRBV5-1 combines with J gene TRBJ2-1; 12 positions agree with TRBD2. The germline V gene has CDR1 SGHRS and CDR2 YFSETQ. The CDR3 has 19 residues. J was trimmed by 7 bases and V by 4 bases; bases with no gene match: 18.

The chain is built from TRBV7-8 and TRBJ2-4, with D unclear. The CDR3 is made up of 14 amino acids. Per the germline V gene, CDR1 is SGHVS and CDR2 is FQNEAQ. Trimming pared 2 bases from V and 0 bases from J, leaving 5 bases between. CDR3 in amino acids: CASSLSLAKNIQYF. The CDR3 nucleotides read TGTGCCAGCAGCTTATCGCTAGCCAAAAACATTCAGTACTTC.

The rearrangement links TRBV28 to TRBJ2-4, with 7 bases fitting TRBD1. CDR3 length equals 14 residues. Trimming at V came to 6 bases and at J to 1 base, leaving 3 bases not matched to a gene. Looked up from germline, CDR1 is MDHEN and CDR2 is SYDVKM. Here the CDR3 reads CASSLGQAKNIQYF. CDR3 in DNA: TGTGCCAGCAGCTTGGGACAGGCCAAAAACATTCAGTACTTC.

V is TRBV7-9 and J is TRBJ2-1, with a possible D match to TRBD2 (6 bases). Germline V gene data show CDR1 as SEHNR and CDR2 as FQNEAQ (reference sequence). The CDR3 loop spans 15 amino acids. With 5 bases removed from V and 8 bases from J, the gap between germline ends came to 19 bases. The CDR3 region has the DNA TGTGCCAGCAGCCCCGTGGACGGGAGAGCCGATGAGCAGTTCTTC. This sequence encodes CASSPVDGRADEQFF. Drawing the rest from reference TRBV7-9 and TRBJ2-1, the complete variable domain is DTGVSQNPRHKITKRGQNVTFRCDPISEHNRLYWYRQTLGQGPEFLTYFQNEAQLEKSRLLSDRFSAERPKGSFSTLEIQRTEQGDSAMYLCASSPVDGRADEQFFGPGTRLTVL.

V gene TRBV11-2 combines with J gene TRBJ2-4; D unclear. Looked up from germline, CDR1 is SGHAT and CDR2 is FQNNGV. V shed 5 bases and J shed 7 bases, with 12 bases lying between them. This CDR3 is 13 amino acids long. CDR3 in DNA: TGTGCCAGCAGCCATATCTCCCAGAACATTCAGTACTTC. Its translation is CASSHISQNIQYF.

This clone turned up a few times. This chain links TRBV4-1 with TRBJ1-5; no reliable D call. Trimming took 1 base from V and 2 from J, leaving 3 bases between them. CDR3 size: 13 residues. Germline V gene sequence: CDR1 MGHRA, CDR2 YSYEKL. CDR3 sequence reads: CASSQGGNQPQHF. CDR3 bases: TGCGCCAGCAGCCAAGGAGGCAATCAGCCCCAGCATTTT.

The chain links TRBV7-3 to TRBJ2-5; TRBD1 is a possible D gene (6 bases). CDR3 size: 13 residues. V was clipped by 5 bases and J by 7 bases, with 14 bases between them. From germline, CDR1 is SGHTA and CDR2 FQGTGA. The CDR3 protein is CASSEQGSGTQYF. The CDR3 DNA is TGTGCCAGCAGCGAGCAGGGGTCCGGGACCCAGTACTTC. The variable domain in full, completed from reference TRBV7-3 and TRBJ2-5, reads GAGVSQTPSNKVTEKGKYVELRCDPISGHTALYWYRQSLGQGPEFLIYFQGTGAADDSGLPNDRFFAVRPEGSVSTLKIQRTERGDSAVYLCASSEQGSGTQYFGPGTRLLVL.

The CDR3 is CASSRLGRHMDEQYF. DNA of the CDR3: TGTGCCAGCTCCCGGTTAGGCAGGCACATGGACGAGCAGTACTTC. V gene TRBV18 combines with J gene TRBJ2-7; D is uncertain. CDR1 and CDR2 (germline): KGHSH, LQKENI. Between the trimmed V and J ends, which lost 6 bases and 5 bases, there was a span of 20 bases. The CDR3 has 15 amino acids.

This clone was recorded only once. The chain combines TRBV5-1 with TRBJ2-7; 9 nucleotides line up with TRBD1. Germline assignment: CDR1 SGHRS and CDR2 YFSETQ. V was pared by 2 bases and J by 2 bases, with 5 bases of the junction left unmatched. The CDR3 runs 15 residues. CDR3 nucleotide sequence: TGCGCCAGCAGCTTTGGGGGGACAGGGCCCTACGAGCAGTACTTC. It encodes CASSFGGTGPYEQYF.

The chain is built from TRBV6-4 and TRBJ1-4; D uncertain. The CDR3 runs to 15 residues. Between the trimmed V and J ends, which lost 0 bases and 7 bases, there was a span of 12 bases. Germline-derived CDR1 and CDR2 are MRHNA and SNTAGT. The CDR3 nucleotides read TGTGCCAGCAGTGACTCGATTGGAGCTGGTGAAAAACTGTTTTTT. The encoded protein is CASSDSIGAGEKLFF.

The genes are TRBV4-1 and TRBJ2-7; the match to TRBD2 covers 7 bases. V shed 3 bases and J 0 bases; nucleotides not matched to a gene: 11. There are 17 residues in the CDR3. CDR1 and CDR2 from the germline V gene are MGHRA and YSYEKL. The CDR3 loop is CASSHTWGGRSSYEQYF. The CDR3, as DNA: TGCGCCAGCAGCCATACCTGGGGCGGGAGAAGCTCCTACGAGCAGTACTTC.

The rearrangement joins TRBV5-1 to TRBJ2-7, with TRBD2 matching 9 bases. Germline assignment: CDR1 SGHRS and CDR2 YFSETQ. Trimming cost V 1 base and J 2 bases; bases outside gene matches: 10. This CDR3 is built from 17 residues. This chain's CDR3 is CASSLPSLAGTAYEQYF. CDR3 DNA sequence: TGCGCCAGCAGCTTGCCCTCACTAGCGGGTACAGCCTACGAGCAGTACTTC.

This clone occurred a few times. For the CDR3, the DNA is TGTGCCAGCAGCTTACGTGCGGGAGTAATATCCCTAACCGGCGAGCAGTACTTC. Translating it yields CASSLRAGVISLTGEQYF. This chain joins TRBV7-2 and TRBJ2-7, with 7 bases that match TRBD2. Germline V gene lookup returns CDR1 SGHTA and CDR2 FQGNSA. The length of the CDR3 is 18 residues. After removal of 2 bases from V and 6 bases from J, the junction contained 19 bases not matched to a gene. Complete variable domain (other parts from reference TRBV7-2 and TRBJ2-7): GAGVSQSPSNKVTEKGKDVELRCDPISGHTALYWYRQSLGQGLEFLIYFQGNSAPDKSGLPSDRFSAERTGGSVSTLTIQRTQQEDSAVYLCASSLRAGVISLTGEQYFGPGTRLTVT.